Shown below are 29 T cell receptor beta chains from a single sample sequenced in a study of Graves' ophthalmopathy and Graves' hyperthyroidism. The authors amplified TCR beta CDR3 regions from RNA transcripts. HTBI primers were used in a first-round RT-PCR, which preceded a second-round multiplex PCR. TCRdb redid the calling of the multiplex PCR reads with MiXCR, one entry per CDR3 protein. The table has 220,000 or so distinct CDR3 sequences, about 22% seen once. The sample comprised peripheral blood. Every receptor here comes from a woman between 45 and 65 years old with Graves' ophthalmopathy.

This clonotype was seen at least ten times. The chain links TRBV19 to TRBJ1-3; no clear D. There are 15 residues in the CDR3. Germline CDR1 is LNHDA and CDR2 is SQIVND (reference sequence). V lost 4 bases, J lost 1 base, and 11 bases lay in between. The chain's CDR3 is CASSSTLKSGNTIYF. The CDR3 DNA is TGTGCCAGTAGTAGTACCCTAAAGTCTGGAAACACCATATATTTT.

The CDR3 here is CASVGQNNSPLHF. For the CDR3, the DNA is TGTGCCAGCGTGGGGCAGAATAATTCACCCCTCCACTTT. The chain combines TRBV6-2 or TRBV6-3 with TRBJ1-6; perhaps TRBD1 as D (5 bases). The germline V and J ends were trimmed by 8 bases and 5 bases, with 10 bases remaining between them. This CDR3 has 13 residues. CDR1 and CDR2 from the germline V gene are MNHEY and SVGEGT.

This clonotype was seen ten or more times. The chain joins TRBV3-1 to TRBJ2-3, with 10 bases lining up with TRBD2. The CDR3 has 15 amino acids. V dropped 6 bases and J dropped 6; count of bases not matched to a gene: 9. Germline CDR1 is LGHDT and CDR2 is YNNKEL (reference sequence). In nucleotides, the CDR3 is TGTGCCAGCAGTAGAGCGGGAGGGGATGTGGATACGCAGTATTTT. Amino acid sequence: CASSRAGGDVDTQYF.

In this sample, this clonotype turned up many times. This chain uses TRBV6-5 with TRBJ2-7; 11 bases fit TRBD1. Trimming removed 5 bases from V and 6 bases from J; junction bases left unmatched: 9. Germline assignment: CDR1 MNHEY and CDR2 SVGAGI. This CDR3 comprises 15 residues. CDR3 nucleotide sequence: TGTGCCAGCAGTCCCTCGCCCGGGACAGGGGGCGAGCAGTACTTC. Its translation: CASSPSPGTGGEQYF.

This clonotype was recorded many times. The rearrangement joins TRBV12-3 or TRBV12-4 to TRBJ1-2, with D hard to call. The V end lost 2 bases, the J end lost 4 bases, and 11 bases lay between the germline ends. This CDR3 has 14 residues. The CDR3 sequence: CASSLSSEIYGYTF. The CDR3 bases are TGTGCCAGCAGTTTAAGTTCGGAGATCTATGGCTACACCTTC.

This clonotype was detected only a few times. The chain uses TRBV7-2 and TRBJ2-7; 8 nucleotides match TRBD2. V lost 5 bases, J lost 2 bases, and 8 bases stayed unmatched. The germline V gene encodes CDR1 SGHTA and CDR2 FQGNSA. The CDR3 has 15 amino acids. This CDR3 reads CASSPSFGRAYEQYF. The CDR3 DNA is TGTGCCAGCAGCCCGAGCTTCGGGAGGGCCTACGAGCAGTACTTC.

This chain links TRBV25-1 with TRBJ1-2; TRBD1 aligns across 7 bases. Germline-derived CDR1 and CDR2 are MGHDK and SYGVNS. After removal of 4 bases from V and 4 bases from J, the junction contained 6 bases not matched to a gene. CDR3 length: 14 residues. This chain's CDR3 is CASSGTGEGYGYTF. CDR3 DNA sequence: TGTGCCAGCAGTGGGACAGGTGAGGGCTATGGCTACACCTTC.

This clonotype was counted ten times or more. CDR3 amino acids: CASSAIQGRWDTQYF. CDR3 coding DNA: TGTGCCAGCAGCGCGATACAGGGGAGGTGGGATACGCAGTATTTT. The chain joins TRBV6-1 to TRBJ2-3; possibly TRBD1 for D (7 bases). The CDR3 is 15 amino acids. The ends were cut back, 6 bases at V and 6 bases at J, with 19 bases in the middle. Germline CDR1 MNHNS, CDR2 SASEGT.

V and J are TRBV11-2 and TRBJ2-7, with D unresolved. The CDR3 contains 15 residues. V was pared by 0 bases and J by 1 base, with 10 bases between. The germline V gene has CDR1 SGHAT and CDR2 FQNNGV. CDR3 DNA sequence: TGTGCCAGCAGCTTAGACACCGCTAGATCCTACGAGCAGTACTTC. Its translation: CASSLDTARSYEQYF.

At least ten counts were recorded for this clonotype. The DNA for the CDR3 is TGTGCCAGCAGTTTTGGACAGGGTACCACCGGGGAGCTGTTTTTT. This encodes CASSFGQGTTGELFF. V and J are TRBV28 and TRBJ2-2, with 8 bases lining up with TRBD1. The CDR3 has 15 residues. CDR1 MDHEN and CDR2 SYDVKM come from the germline V gene. Trimming removed 3 bases from V and 4 bases from J; junction bases left unmatched: 4.

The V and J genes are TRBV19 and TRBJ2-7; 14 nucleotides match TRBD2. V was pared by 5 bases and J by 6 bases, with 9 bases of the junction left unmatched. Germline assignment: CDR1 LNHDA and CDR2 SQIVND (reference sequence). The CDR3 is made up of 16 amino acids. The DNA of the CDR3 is TGTGCCAGTAGTCCAGGACTAGCGGGAGGACGGCTCGAGCAGTACTTC. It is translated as CASSPGLAGGRLEQYF.

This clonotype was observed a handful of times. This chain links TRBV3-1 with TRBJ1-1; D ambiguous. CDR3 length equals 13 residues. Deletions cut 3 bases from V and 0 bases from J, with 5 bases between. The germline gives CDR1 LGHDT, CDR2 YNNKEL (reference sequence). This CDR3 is CASSQILNTEAFF. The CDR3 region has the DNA TGTGCCAGCAGCCAGATACTGAACACTGAAGCTTTCTTT.

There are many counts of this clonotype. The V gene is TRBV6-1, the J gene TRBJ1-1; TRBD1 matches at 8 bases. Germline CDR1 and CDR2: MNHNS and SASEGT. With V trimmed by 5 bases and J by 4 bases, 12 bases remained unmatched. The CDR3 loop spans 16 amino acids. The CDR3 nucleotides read TGTGCCAGCAGTCTTACCACAAACAGGGGGACCACTGAAGCTTTCTTT. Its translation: CASSLTTNRGTTEAFF.

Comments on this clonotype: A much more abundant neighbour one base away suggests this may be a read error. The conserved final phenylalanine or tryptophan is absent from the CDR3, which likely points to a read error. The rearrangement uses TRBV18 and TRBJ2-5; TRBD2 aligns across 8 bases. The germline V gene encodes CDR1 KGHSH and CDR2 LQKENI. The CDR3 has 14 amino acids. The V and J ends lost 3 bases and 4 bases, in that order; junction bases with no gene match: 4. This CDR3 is CASSPRLAGETQYL. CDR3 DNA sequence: TGTGCCAGCTCACCGCGTCTAGCGGGAGAGACCCAGTACCTC.

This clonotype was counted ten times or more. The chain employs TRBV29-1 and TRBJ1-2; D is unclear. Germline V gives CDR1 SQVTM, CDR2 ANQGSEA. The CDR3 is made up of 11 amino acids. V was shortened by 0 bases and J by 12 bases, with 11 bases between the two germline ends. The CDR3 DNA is TGCAGCGTTGAAGACACACCACTAAACACCTTC. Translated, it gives CSVEDTPLNTF. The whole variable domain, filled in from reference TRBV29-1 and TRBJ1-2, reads SAVISQKPSRDICQRGTSLTIQCQVDSQVTMMFWYRQQPGQSLTLIATANQGSEATYESGFVIDKFPISRPNLTFSTLTVSNMSPEDSSIYLCSVEDTPLNTFGSGTRLTVV.

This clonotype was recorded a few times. The chain's CDR3 is CASSTRRQGVKTEAFF. CDR3 bases: TGTGCCAGTAGTACCCGTAGACAGGGAGTAAAGACTGAAGCTTTCTTT. The chain carries TRBV19 and TRBJ1-1; 7 bases match TRBD1. The junction had 13 bases not matched to a gene; V was cut back by 4 bases and J by 5 bases. Germline V gene data show CDR1 as LNHDA and CDR2 as SQIVND (reference sequence). This CDR3 has 16 residues.

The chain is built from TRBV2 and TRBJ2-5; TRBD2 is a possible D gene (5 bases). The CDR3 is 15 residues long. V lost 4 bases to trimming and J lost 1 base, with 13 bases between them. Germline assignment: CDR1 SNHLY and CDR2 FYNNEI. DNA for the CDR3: TGTGCCAGCAGTGGAGGGAGAGGGTTCCAAGAGACCCAGTACTTC. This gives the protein CASSGGRGFQETQYF. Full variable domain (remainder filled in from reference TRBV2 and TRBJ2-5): EPEVTQTPSHQVTQMGQEVILRCVPISNHLYFYWYRQILGQKVEFLVSFYNNEISEKSEIFDDQFSVERPDGSNFTLKIRSTKLEDSAMYFCASSGGRGFQETQYFGPGTRLLVL.

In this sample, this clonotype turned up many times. The CDR3 spells CASTTGQGVSGELFF. The CDR3 nucleotides read TGTGCCAGCACCACGGGACAGGGAGTCTCCGGGGAGCTGTTTTTT. The chain carries TRBV9 and TRBJ2-2; 9 bases match TRBD1. The CDR3 is made up of 15 amino acids. V trimming: 6 bases; J trimming: 6 bases; junction bases outside the gene matches: 9. Germline assignment: CDR1 SGDLS and CDR2 YYNGEE.

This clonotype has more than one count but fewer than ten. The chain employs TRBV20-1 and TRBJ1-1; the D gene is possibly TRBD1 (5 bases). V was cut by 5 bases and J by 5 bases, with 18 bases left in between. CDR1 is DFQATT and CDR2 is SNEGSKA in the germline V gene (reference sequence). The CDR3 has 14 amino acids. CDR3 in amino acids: CSAPNPGGGTEAFF. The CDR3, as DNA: TGCAGTGCTCCCAATCCGGGGGGTGGGACTGAAGCTTTCTTT.

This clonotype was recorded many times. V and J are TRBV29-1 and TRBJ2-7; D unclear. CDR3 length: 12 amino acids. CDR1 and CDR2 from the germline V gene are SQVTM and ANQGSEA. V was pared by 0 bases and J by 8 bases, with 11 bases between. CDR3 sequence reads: CSVEERGYQQYF. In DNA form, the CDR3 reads TGCAGCGTTGAAGAGCGAGGCTATCAGCAGTACTTC.

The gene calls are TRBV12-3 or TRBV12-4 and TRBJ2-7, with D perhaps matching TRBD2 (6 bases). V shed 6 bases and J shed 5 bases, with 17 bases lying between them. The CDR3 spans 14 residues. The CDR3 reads CASSRPGLSNEQYF. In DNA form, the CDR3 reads TGTGCCAGCAGCCGTCCGGGACTGTCAAACGAGCAGTACTTC.

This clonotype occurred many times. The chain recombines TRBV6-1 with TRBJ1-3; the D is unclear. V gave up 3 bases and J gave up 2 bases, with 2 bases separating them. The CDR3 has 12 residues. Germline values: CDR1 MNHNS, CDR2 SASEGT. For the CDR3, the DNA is TGTGCCAGCAGTGAGGCTGGAAACACCATATATTTT. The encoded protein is CASSEAGNTIYF.

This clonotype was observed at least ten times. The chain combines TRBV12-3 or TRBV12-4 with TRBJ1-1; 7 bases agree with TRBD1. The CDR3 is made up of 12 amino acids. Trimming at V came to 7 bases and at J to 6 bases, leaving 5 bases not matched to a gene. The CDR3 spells CASTIGQAEAFF. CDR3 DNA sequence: TGTGCCAGCACCATCGGACAGGCTGAAGCTTTCTTT.

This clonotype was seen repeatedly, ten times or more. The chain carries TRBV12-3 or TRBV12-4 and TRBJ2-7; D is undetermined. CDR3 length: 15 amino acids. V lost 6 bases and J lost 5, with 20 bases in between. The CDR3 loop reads CASSPLRLRTHEQYF. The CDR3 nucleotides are TGTGCCAGCAGCCCTCTTCGACTGCGCACCCACGAGCAGTACTTC.

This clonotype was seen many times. For the CDR3, the DNA is TGCGCCAGCAGCCCGGGGGACGCTGTCTACGAGCAGTACTTC. This sequence encodes CASSPGDAVYEQYF. The J gene is TRBJ2-7, the V gene TRBV5-1; tentatively, D is TRBD2 (6 bases). Trimming took 4 bases from V and 3 from J, leaving 14 bases between them. This CDR3 spans 14 amino acids. Germline loops: CDR1 SGHRS, CDR2 YFSETQ. Filled out from reference TRBV5-1 and TRBJ2-7, the complete variable domain reads KAGVTQTPRYLIKTRGQQVTLSCSPISGHRSVSWYQQTPGQGLQFLFEYFSETQRNKGNFPGRFSGRQFSNSRSEMNVSTLELGDSALYLCASSPGDAVYEQYFGPGTRLTVT.

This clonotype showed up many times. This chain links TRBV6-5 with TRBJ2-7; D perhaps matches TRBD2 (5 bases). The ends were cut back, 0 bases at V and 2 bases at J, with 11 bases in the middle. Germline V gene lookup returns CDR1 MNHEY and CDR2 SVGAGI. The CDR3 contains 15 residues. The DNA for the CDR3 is TGTGCCAGCAGTTACTCAGACTCTAGCCCCTACGAGCAGTACTTC. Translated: CASSYSDSSPYEQYF.

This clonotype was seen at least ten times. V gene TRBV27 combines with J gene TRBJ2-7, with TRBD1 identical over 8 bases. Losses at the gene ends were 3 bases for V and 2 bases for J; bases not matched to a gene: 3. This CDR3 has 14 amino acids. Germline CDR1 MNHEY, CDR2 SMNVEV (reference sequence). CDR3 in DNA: TGTGCCAGCAGTTTCCAGGGGGCAGCCTACGAGCAGTACTTC. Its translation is CASSFQGAAYEQYF.

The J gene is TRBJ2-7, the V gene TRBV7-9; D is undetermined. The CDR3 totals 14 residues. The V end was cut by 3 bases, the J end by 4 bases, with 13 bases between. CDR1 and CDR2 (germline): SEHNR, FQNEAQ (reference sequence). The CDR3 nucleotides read TGTGCCAGCAGCTTCGCCTGGAGTGAGTACGAGCAGTACTTC. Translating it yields CASSFAWSEYEQYF.

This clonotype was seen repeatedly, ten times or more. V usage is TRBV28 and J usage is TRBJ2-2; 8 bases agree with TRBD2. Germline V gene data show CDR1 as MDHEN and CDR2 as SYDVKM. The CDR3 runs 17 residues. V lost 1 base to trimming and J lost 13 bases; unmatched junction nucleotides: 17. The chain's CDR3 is CASSLYFLAGRPGGLFF. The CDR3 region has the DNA TGTGCCAGCAGTTTATATTTTCTAGCGGGTCGCCCCGGTGGGCTGTTTTTT.